This is a list of T cell receptor beta chains from one sample in a study of human T cells and chemical hapten exposure. TCRdb recomputed calls from the RACE reads with MiXCR, one row per CDR3 protein. The sample comprises some 400,000 distinct CDR3 sequences, 4% to 6% of which are singletons, and 2% to 3% rests with the top ten. Sequencing was performed on whole blood, taken in connection with sensitization to the hapten diphenylcyclopropenone (DPC). These receptors originate from a woman in her 50s with alopecia areata. Some clones in this sample may be carry-over from other donors' samples. Each CDR3 is given without its conserved first and last residue.

cdr3_aa	v_call	j_call	cdr3_length
ASSQLGEASETQY	TRBV6-5	TRBJ2-5	13
SVVWGWGTEAF	TRBV29-1	TRBJ1-1	11
ASRPRVLPTNEKLF	TRBV28	TRBJ1-4	14
ASSRGGLRWDQPQH	TRBV27	TRBJ1-5	14
SVPDRAPGYT	TRBV29-1	TRBJ1-2	10
ASSLERDGTDTQY	TRBV5-1	TRBJ2-3	13
SVPRPDPGQAMNEQF	TRBV29-1	TRBJ2-1	15
ASSVRASTDTQY	TRBV9	TRBJ2-3	12
SARARVYGYT	TRBV20-1	TRBJ1-2	10
ASMPGQGNEKLF	TRBV2	TRBJ1-4	12
ASGQTGRSGELF	TRBV2	TRBJ2-2	12
ASSLPNEKLF	TRBV7-9	TRBJ1-4	10
ASSSGTSGWDEQF	TRBV5-1	TRBJ2-1	13
ASSQDRGIGELF	TRBV4-2	TRBJ2-2	12
ASRAASSSGVYDTGELF	TRBV12-3/TRBV12-4	TRBJ2-2	17
ASRQGYGEQY	TRBV6-1	TRBJ2-7	10
ASSRTSGASNTGELF	TRBV3-1	TRBJ2-2	15
ASSESPSGPKY	TRBV2	TRBJ2-4	11
ASMDSSYEQY	TRBV6-2/TRBV6-3	TRBJ2-7	10
ASSSWTAYGYT	TRBV5-4	TRBJ1-2	11
ASSLTRATIHYEQY	TRBV28	TRBJ2-7	14
ASSYRADSYEQY	TRBV6-5	TRBJ2-7	12
ASSLEGYRRELF	TRBV28	TRBJ2-2	12
SVRRTPGTGELF	TRBV29-1	TRBJ2-2	12
SVESLRAGELF	TRBV29-1	TRBJ2-2	11
ASSSLAGRRELF	TRBV6-2/TRBV6-3	TRBJ2-2	12
AILDGTGEQF	TRBV10-3	TRBJ2-1	10
SAADPPARQY	TRBV20-1	TRBJ2-3	10
ASSFWGGYNEQF	TRBV6-6	TRBJ2-1	12
ASSASTNEKLF	TRBV2	TRBJ1-4	11
ASSPPGQGANQPQH	TRBV12-3/TRBV12-4	TRBJ1-5	14
ASSVKGFWGPLH	TRBV6-5	TRBJ1-6	12
ASSPQGAPHTDTQY	TRBV4-3	TRBJ2-3	14
ASSYQQGNQPQH	TRBV6-5	TRBJ1-5	12
ASSERRTYGYT	TRBV2	TRBJ1-2	11
ASSIQGGQY	TRBV6-1	TRBJ2-7	9
ASSPHRQGPNEKLF	TRBV5-1	TRBJ1-4	14
ASSPTGYWGYT	TRBV12-3/TRBV12-4	TRBJ1-2	11
SVIIRGKANGYT	TRBV29-1	TRBJ1-2	12
ASSSREPGLAFYNEQF	TRBV4-1	TRBJ2-1	16
ASSEFGGGNTEAF	TRBV10-2	TRBJ1-1	13
SVPGTSSDEQY	TRBV29-1	TRBJ2-7	11
SVDVAQETQY	TRBV29-1	TRBJ2-5	10
ASSLRHSYEQY	TRBV11-3	TRBJ2-7	11
ASSLGAGTENTGELF	TRBV7-8	TRBJ2-2	15
ASSPGTGSYEQY	TRBV3-1	TRBJ2-7	12
ATSVDRLQETQY	TRBV15	TRBJ2-5	12
SARDGTLGF	TRBV20-1	TRBJ2-1	9
ASLRSPYEQY	TRBV28	TRBJ2-7	10
SVGVQGKRETQY	TRBV29-1	TRBJ2-5	12
ASSPLPGSDEQY	TRBV18	TRBJ2-7	12